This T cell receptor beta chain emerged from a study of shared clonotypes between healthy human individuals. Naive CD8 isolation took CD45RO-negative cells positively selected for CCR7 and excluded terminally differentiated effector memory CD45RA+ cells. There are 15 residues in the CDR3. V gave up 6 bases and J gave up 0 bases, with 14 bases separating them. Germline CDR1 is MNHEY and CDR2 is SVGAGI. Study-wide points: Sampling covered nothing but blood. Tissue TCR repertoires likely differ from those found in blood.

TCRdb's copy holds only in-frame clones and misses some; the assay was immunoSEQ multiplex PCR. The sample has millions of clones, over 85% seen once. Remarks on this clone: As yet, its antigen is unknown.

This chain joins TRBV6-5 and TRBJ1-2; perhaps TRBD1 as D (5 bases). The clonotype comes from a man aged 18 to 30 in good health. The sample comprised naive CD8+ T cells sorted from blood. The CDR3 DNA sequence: TGTGCCAGCAGCAAAGGGGACTCCGCTAACTATGGCTACACCTTC. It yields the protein CASSKGDSANYGYTF.